This TCR beta chain is from a study of Graves' ophthalmopathy and Graves' hyperthyroidism. Across the whole study: Sampling took place at initial diagnosis, with peripheral blood obtained before any treatment. Study-level results: Ophthalmopathy was separated from stable hyperthyroidism by a 13-signature model with over 85% sensitivity and 75% to 83% specificity.

The CDR3 is 16 residues long. The V gene's germline CDR1 is SGHRS and CDR2 YFSETQ. Trimming cost V 1 base and J 5 bases, with 16 bases left between them. Researchers took RNA transcripts and amplified TCR beta CDR3 regions from them. Second-round multiplex PCR came after a first-round RT-PCR that employed HTBI primers. Via MiXCR, TCRdb re-called the multiplex PCR reads, giving one row per CDR3 protein. The repertoire consists of under 250,000 distinct CDR3 sequences, with under 30% occurring once and the leading ten covering approximately 9.6%. Many counts were recorded for this clonotype. Its matching antigen is unknown.

Sequencing was done on a sample of peripheral blood. This chain links TRBV5-1 with TRBJ2-4; D is perhaps TRBD1 or TRBD2 (6 bases each). This receptor was taken from a man aged 45-65 years with Graves' ophthalmopathy. The CDR3 is CASSLLGGDSENIQYF. The CDR3 bases are TGCGCCAGCAGCTTGCTCGGGGGCGATTCCGAAAACATTCAGTACTTC.